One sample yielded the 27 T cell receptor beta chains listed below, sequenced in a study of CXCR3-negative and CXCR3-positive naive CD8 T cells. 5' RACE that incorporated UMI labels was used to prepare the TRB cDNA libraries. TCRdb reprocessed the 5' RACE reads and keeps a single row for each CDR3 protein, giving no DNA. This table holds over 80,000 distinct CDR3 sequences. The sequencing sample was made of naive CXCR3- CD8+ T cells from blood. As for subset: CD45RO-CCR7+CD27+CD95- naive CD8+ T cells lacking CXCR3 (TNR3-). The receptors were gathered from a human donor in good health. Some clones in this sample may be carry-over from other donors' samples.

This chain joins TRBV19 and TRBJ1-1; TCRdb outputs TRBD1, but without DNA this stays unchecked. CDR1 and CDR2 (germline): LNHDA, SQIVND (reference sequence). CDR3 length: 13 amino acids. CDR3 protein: CASSMVEGREAFF.

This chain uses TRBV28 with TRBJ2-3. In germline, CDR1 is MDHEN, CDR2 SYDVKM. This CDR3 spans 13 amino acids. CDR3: CASSLGWGDTQYF.

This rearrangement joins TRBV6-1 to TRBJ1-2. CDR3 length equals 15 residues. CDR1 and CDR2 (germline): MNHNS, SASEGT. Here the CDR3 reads CASSESETTFYGYTF.

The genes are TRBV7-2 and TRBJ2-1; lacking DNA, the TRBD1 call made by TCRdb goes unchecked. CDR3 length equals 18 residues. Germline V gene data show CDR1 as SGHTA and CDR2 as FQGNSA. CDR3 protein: CASSLEDRVSRPYNEQFF.

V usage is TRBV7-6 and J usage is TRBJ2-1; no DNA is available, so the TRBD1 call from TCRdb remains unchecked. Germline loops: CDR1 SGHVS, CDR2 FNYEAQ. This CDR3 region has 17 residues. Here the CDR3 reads CASSPTWGRAQYNEQFF. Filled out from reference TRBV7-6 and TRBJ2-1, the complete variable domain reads GAGVSQSPRYKVTKRGQDVALRCDPISGHVSLYWYRQALGQGPEFLTYFNYEAQQDKSGLPNDRFSAERPEGSISTLTIQRTEQRDSAMYRCASSPTWGRAQYNEQFFGPGTRLTVL.

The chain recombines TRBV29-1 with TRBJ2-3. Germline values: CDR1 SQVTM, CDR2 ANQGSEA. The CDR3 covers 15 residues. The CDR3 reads CSVEIVETSTDTQYF.

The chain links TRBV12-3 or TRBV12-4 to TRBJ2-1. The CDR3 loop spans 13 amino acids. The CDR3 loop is CASRSSGYNEQFF.

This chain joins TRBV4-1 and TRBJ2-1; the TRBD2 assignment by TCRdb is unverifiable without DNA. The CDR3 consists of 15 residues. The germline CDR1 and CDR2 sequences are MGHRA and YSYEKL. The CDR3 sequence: CASSHYSGFYYEQFF.

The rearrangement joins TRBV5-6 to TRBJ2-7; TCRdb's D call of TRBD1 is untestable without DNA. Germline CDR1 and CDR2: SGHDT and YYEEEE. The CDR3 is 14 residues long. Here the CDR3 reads CASSGTGATYEQYF.

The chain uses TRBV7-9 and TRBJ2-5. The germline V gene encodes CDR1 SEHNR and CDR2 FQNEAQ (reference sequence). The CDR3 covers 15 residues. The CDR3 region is CASSLAFERSETQYF.

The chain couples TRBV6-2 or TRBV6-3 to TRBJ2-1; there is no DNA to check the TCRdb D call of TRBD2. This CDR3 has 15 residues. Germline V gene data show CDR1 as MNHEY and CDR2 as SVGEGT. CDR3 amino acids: CASSYVGPTYNKQFF.

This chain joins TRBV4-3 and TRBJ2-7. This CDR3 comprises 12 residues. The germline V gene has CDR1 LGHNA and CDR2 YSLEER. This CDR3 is CASSQSGFEQYF.

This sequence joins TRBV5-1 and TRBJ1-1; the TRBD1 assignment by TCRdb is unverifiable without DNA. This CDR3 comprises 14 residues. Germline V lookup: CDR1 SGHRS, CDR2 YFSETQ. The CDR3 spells CASSIPTGNTEAFF.

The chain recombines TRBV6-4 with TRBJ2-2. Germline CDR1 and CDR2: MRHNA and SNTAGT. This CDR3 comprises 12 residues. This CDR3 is CASSDWTGELFF.

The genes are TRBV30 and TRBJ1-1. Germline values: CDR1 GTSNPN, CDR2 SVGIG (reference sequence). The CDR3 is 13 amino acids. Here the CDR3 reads CAWSVTPGGPAFF.

CDR3 residues: CASSNTGGKNIQYF. The chain links TRBV21-1 to TRBJ2-4; TCRdb's D call, TRBD1, is unchecked because there is no DNA. TRBV21-1 is flagged as a pseudogene. The CDR3 runs 14 residues.

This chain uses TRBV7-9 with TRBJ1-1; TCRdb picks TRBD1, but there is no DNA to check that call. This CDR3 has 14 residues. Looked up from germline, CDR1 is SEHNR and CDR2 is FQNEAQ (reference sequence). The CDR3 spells CASSTGTPDTEAFF.

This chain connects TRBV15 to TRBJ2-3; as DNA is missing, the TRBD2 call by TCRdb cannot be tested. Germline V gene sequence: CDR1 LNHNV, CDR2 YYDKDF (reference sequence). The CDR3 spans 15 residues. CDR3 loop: CATSSSGGLTDTQYF.

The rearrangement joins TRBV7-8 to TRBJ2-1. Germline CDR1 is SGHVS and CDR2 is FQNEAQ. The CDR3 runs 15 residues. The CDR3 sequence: CASSFRRNSYNEQFF.

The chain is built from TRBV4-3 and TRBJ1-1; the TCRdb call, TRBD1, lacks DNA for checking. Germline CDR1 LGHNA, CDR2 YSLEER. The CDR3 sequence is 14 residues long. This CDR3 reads CASSQGGGYSEAFF.

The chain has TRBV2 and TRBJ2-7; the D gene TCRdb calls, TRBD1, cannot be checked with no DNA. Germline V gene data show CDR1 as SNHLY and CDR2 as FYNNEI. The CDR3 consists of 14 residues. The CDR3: CASSRTGTYHEQYF.

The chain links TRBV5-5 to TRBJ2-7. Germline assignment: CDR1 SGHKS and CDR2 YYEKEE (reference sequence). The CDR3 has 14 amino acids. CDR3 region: CASSFDISPYEQYF.

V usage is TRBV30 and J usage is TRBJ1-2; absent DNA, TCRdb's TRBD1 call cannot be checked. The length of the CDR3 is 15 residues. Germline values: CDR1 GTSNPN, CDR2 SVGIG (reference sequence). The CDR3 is CAWRMFTGISYGYTF.

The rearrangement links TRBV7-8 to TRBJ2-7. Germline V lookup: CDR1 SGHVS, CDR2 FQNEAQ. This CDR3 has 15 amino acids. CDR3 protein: CASSLMAATAYEQYF.

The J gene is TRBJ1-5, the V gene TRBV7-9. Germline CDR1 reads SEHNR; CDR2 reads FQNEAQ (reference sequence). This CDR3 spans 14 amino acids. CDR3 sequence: CASSFGGPYQPQHF.

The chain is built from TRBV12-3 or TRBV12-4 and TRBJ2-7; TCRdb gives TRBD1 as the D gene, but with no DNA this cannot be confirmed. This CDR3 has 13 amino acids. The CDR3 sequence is CASSRGTIYEQYF.

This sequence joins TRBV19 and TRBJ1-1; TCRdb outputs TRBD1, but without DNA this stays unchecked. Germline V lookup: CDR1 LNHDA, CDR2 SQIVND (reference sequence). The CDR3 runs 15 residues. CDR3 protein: CASSLDPRGNTEAFF.